This is a list of T cell receptor beta chains from one sample in a study of patients and donors after allogeneic stem cell transplantation. TCRdb recomputed calls from the RT-PCR reads with MiXCR, one row per CDR3 protein. This sample has about 400,000 distinct CDR3 sequences, with approximately 16% found just once. Sequencing input: blood, either unsorted or a sorted T cell fraction (not recorded which). These receptors were obtained from a human donor who was either an allogeneic HSCT recipient or a stem cell or donor lymphocyte infusion donor (not recorded which). It is not recorded whose cells these are; they may come from a transplant donor. The CDR3 runs from the conserved cysteine through the conserved F or W. The D gene is left open where the match is weak. Size tells how often a clone was seen (once, few, many) or the class of an expanded clone, and some rows leave it out.

CDR3aa,CDR3nt,j_gene,v_gene,abundance,d_gene
CASTLWPGTGANVLTF,TGTGCCAGCACCCTGTGGCCCGGGACCGGGGCCAACGTCCTGACTTTC,TRBJ2-6,TRBV12-3/TRBV12-4,few,.
CASSSLDRSSYEQYF,TGTGCCAGCAGCTCTTTGGACAGGAGCTCCTACGAGCAGTACTTC,TRBJ2-7,TRBV7-9,few,TRBD1
CASSSGLDINTGELFF,TGTGCCAGCAGCTCCGGACTGGATATCAACACCGGGGAGCTGTTTTTT,TRBJ2-2,TRBV11-3,.,.
CASSIVGPHTEAFF,TGTGCCAGTAGTATAGTGGGCCCGCACACTGAAGCTTTCTTT,TRBJ1-1,TRBV19,few,.
CASSVGQGKGTGELFF,TGTGCCAGCAGTGTGGGACAGGGTAAAGGCACCGGGGAGCTGTTTTTT,TRBJ2-2,TRBV2,.,TRBD1
CTSSQVEGAQETQYF,TGCACCAGCAGCCAAGTTGAGGGGGCCCAAGAGACCCAGTACTTC,TRBJ2-5,TRBV1,.,.
CAIRQNTEAFF,TGTGCCATCAGGCAAAACACTGAAGCTTTCTTT,TRBJ1-1,TRBV10-3,.,.
CATSGTAITGELFF,TGTGCCACCAGTGGGACAGCTATAACCGGGGAGCTGTTTTTT,TRBJ2-2,TRBV24-1,.,.
CASSQREAGGELFF,TGTGCCAGCAGCCAACGGGAGGCTGGCGGGGAGCTGTTTTTT,TRBJ2-2,TRBV3-1,few,TRBD2
CASSDWTGRDQPQHF,TGCGCCAGCTCGGACTGGACAGGGCGGGACCAGCCCCAGCATTTT,TRBJ1-5,TRBV5-1,.,TRBD1
CASSTGGPNQPQHF,TGTGCCAGCAGCACAGGGGGCCCCAATCAGCCCCAGCATTTT,TRBJ1-5,TRBV2,few,TRBD1
CASSSPGSLAKNIQYF,TGTGCCAGCAGCTCGCCGGGCAGCCTAGCCAAAAACATTCAGTACTTC,TRBJ2-4,TRBV7-9,.,.
CATSDSRNRVTEAFF,TGTGCCACCAGTGATTCCCGAAACAGGGTCACTGAAGCTTTCTTT,TRBJ1-1,TRBV24-1,few,.
CASSLPGLAGVSSYNEQFF,TGTGCCAGCAGCCTCCCGGGACTAGCGGGGGTTAGCTCCTACAATGAGCAGTTCTTC,TRBJ2-1,TRBV27,once,TRBD2
CAGSGSSHDTQYF,TGTGCCGGAAGCGGGAGTTCTCATGATACGCAGTATTTT,TRBJ2-3,TRBV2,few,TRBD2
CSARDRRGPLEQYF,TGCAGTGCTAGAGATAGGCGGGGCCCTCTCGAGCAGTACTTC,TRBJ2-7,TRBV20-1,few,.
CASSKHRGLYEQYF,TGCGCCAGCAGCAAACACAGGGGGCTCTACGAGCAGTACTTC,TRBJ2-7,TRBV4-3,few,TRBD1
CASSGAETQYF,TGTGCCAGCTCAGGGGCGGAGACCCAGTACTTC,TRBJ2-5,TRBV7-9,many,.
CASSLNPVNTQYF,TGTGCCAGCAGCTTAAACCCGGTAAATACGCAGTATTTT,TRBJ2-3,TRBV11-2,.,.
CASSLFEQGTTDTQYF,TGCGCCAGCAGCCTCTTTGAACAGGGTACGACAGATACGCAGTATTTT,TRBJ2-3,TRBV4-1,.,.
CASSLAPTGQGAGELFF,TGCGCCAGCAGCTTGGCCCCGACGGGACAGGGGGCCGGGGAGCTGTTTTTT,TRBJ2-2,TRBV5-1,.,TRBD1
CASSRNVQTGRTEAFF,TGTGCCAGCAGCCGGAACGTCCAGACAGGAAGGACTGAAGCTTTCTTT,TRBJ1-1,TRBV27,.,.
CALQRGERYNEQFF,TGTGCCCTGCAGAGGGGGGAGCGGTACAATGAGCAGTTCTTC,TRBJ2-1,TRBV6-1,.,.
CASRTTENTEAFF,TGTGCCAGCAGAACGACAGAAAACACTGAAGCTTTCTTT,TRBJ1-1,TRBV7-9,.,.
CASSLLGDNTEAFF,TGTGCCAGCAGTTTATTAGGGGATAACACTGAAGCTTTCTTT,TRBJ1-1,TRBV12-3/TRBV12-4,.,.
CASSEVGGRNSPLHF,TGTGCCAGCAGTGAAGTGGGTGGCAGAAATTCACCCCTCCACTTT,TRBJ1-6,TRBV6-1,few,.
CSARKSTGELFF,TGCAGTGCTAGAAAGAGCACCGGGGAGCTGTTTTTT,TRBJ2-2,TRBV20-1,.,.
CASSLVGAGAYGYTF,TGCGCCAGCAGCCTAGTAGGGGCTGGGGCCTATGGCTACACCTTC,TRBJ1-2,TRBV4-1,.,.
CASRRQTNTGELFF,TGTGCCAGCAGGCGGCAGACGAACACCGGGGAGCTGTTTTTT,TRBJ2-2,TRBV2,.,.
CASSLWGSGNTIYF,TGTGCCAGCAGTCTGTGGGGCTCTGGAAACACCATATATTTT,TRBJ1-3,TRBV7-9,few,.
CASSTGTGWSGYTF,TGTGCCAGTAGTACCGGGACAGGGTGGAGTGGCTACACCTTC,TRBJ1-2,TRBV19,many,TRBD1
CATSGGRLVALETQYF,TGTGCCACCAGCGGGGGGAGACTAGTGGCTCTAGAGACCCAGTACTTC,TRBJ2-5,TRBV15,few,.
CASSLVSGSYEQYF,TGTGCCAGCAGCTTAGTAAGCGGGTCTTACGAGCAGTACTTC,TRBJ2-7,TRBV7-2,.,.
CSVFRPPATQYF,TGCAGCGTTTTCCGACCCCCGGCGACCCAGTACTTC,TRBJ2-5,TRBV29-1,few,.
CASSVEAEDTQYF,TGTGCCAGCAGCGTAGAGGCGGAAGATACCCAGTACTTC,TRBJ2-5,TRBV9,.,.
CASNGVFEGTSEQYF,TGTGCCAGCAATGGGGTGTTTGAGGGGACGTCCGAGCAGTACTTC,TRBJ2-7,TRBV2,few,.
CASSVAGDYNEQFF,TGCGCCAGCAGCGTAGCGGGAGACTACAATGAGCAGTTCTTC,TRBJ2-1,TRBV5-1,few,TRBD2
CAWRRYEQYF,TGTGCCTGGAGGAGGTACGAGCAGTACTTC,TRBJ2-7,TRBV30,.,.
CASSSLAGGNTGELFF,TGTGCCAGCAGTTCCCTAGCGGGGGGGAACACCGGGGAGCTGTTTTTT,TRBJ2-2,TRBV6-5,.,TRBD2
CAISAGTTNTGELFF,TGTGCCATCAGTGCCGGGACTACGAACACCGGGGAGCTGTTTTTT,TRBJ2-2,TRBV10-3,.,TRBD2
CASSQDRRGNQPQHF,TGCGCCAGCAGCCAAGATAGAAGGGGCAATCAGCCCCAGCATTTT,TRBJ1-5,TRBV4-3,many,.
CASSQRPRRANEQFF,TGTGCCAGCAGCCAACGACCCCGTAGAGCAAATGAGCAGTTCTTC,TRBJ2-1,TRBV6-1,.,.
CASGWGLNTEAFF,TGTGCCAGCGGCTGGGGGTTGAACACTGAAGCTTTCTTT,TRBJ1-1,TRBV6-1,few,.
CASSEGRGYTF,TGTGCCAGCAGTGAGGGGCGAGGCTACACCTTC,TRBJ1-2,TRBV2,.,.
CATSDLERNTDTQYF,TGTGCCACCAGTGATTTGGAACGAAACACAGATACGCAGTATTTT,TRBJ2-3,TRBV24-1,many,.
CASSLQRESSYNEQFF,TGTGCCAGCAGCCTTCAGCGGGAGAGCTCCTACAATGAGCAGTTCTTC,TRBJ2-1,TRBV7-2,many,TRBD2
CASSPDRFGTDTQYF,TGTGCCAGCAGCCCGGATAGGTTTGGCACAGATACGCAGTATTTT,TRBJ2-3,TRBV7-3,.,.
CASSSIMTGMNQPQHF,TGTGCCAGCAGTTCCATAATGACAGGGATGAATCAGCCCCAGCATTTT,TRBJ1-5,TRBV6-5,few,TRBD1
CASSQDGVTNEKLFF,TGCGCCAGCAGCCAAGATGGGGTAACTAATGAAAAACTGTTTTTT,TRBJ1-4,TRBV4-1,.,.
CASSVDGQETQYF,TGTGCCAGCAGCGTAGACGGCCAAGAGACCCAGTACTTC,TRBJ2-5,TRBV9,.,.
CASSPPGPSSGANVLTF,TGTGCCAGCAGTCCACCGGGACCGTCCTCTGGGGCCAACGTCCTGACTTTC,TRBJ2-6,TRBV28,.,.
CSARDLRGPVGELFF,TGCAGTGCTAGAGATCTACGAGGGCCAGTCGGGGAGCTGTTTTTT,TRBJ2-2,TRBV20-1,few,.
CASSYSILNRASLTGELFF,TGTGCCAGCAGTTACTCGATATTAAACAGGGCGTCATTGACCGGGGAGCTGTTTTTT,TRBJ2-2,TRBV6-5,many,.
CASSVSTGSYGYTF,TGTGCCAGCAGCGTAAGCACAGGGAGCTATGGCTACACCTTC,TRBJ1-2,TRBV9,.,.
CASSLAAHTGKSEKLFF,TGTGCCAGCAGCTTGGCGGCCCACACAGGGAAGAGCGAAAAACTGTTTTTT,TRBJ1-4,TRBV7-9,.,.
CASSFRQIQYF,TGTGCCAGCAGTTTCCGACAGATTCAGTACTTC,TRBJ2-4,TRBV12-3/TRBV12-4,many,.
CASSLSGGGNTGELFF,TGTGCCAGCAGTTTAAGCGGGGGAGGGAACACCGGGGAGCTGTTTTTT,TRBJ2-2,TRBV12-3/TRBV12-4,many,TRBD2
CSVTDREGQPQHF,TGCAGTGTCACGGACAGGGAGGGTCAGCCCCAGCATTTT,TRBJ1-5,TRBV20-1,.,TRBD1
CASSHDQGLPGNTIYF,TGTGCCAGCAGCCACGACCAGGGGTTACCTGGAAACACCATATATTTT,TRBJ1-3,TRBV7-9,few,.